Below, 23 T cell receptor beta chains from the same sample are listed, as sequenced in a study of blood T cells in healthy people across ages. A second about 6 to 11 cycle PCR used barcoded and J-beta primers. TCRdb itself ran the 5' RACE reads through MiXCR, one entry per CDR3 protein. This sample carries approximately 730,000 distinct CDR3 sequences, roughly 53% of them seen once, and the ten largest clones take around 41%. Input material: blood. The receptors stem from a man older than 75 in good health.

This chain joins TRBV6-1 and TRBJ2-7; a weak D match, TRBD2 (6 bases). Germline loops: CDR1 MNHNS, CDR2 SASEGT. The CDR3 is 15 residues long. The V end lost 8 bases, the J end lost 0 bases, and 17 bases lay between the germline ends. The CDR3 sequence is CASAWEYGSSYEQYF. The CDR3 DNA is TGTGCCAGCGCTTGGGAATACGGGAGCTCCTACGAGCAGTACTTC.

CDR3 DNA sequence: TGTGCCAGCAGCGGTGACACAACGCCCTACGAGCAGTACTTC. As protein: CASSGDTTPYEQYF. J is TRBJ2-7 and V is TRBV11-2; D remains ambiguous. This CDR3 region has 14 residues. CDR1 and CDR2 from the germline V gene are SGHAT and FQNNGV. V lost 5 bases to trimming and J lost 2 bases, with 13 bases between them.

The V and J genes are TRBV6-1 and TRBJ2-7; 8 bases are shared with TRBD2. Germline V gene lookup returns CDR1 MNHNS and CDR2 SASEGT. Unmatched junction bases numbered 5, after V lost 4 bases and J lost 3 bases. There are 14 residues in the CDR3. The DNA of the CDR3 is TGTGCCAGCAGTGCCGTCAGCGGGAGCTACGAGCAGTACTTC. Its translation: CASSAVSGSYEQYF.

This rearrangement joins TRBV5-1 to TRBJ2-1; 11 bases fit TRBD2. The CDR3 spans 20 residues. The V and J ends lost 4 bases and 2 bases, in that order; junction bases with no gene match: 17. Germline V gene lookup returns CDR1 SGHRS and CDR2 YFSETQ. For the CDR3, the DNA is TGCGCCAGCAGCCCCGACGCCACTAGCGGGAGTTTTGGGACCTACAATGAGCAGTTCTTC. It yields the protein CASSPDATSGSFGTYNEQFF.

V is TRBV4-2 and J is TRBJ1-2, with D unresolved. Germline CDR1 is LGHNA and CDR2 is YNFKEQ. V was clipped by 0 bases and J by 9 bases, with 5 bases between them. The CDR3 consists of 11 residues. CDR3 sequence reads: CASSQDLSYTF. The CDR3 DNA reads TGTGCCAGCAGCCAAGATTTAAGCTACACCTTC.

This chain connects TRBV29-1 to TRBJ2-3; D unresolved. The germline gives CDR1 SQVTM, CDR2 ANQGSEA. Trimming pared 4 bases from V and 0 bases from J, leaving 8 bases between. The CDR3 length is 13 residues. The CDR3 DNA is TGCAGCGTTGGTGGAACTAGCACAGATACGCAGTATTTT. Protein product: CSVGGTSTDTQYF.

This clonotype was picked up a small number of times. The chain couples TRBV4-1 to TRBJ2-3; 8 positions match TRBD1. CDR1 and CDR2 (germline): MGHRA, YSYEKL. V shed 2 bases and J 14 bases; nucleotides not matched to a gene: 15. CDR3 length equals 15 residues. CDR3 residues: CASSQLQGAHRYAYF. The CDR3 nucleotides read TGCGCCAGCAGCCAACTCCAGGGGGCGCACAGATACGCGTATTTT.

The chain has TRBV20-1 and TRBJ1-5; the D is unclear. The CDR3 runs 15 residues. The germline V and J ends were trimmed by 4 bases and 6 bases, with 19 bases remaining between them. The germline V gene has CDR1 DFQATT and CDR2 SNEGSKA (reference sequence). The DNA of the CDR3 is TGCAGTGCTACAGAGGTCGGGTTAGTGGCTCAGCCCCAGCATTTT. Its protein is CSATEVGLVAQPQHF.

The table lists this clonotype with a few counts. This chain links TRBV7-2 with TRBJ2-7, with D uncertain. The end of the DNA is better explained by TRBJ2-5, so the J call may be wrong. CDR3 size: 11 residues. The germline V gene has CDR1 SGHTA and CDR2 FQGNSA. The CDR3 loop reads CASSHLETQYF. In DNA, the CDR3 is TGTGCCAGCAGCCATTTGGAGACCCAGTACTTC.

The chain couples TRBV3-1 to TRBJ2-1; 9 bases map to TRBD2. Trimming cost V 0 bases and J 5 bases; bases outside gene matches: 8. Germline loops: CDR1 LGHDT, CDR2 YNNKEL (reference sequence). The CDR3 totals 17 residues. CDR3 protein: CASSQDLVAGGDNEQFF. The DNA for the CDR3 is TGTGCCAGCAGCCAAGATCTTGTCGCGGGAGGGGACAATGAGCAGTTCTTC.

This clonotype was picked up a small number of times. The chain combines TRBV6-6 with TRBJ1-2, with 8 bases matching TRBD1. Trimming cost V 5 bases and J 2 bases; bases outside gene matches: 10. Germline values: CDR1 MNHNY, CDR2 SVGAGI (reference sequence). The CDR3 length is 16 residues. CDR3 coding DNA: TGTGCCAGCAGTCTACCCAAGACAGGGGACAACTATGGCTACACCTTC. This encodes CASSLPKTGDNYGYTF.

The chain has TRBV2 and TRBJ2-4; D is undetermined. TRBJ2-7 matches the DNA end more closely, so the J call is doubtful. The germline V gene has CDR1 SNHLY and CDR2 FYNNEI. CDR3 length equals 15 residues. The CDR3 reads CASSDRSVASYEQYF. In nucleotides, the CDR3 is TGTGCCAGCAGTGATCGGTCCGTGGCCTCCTACGAGCAGTACTTC.

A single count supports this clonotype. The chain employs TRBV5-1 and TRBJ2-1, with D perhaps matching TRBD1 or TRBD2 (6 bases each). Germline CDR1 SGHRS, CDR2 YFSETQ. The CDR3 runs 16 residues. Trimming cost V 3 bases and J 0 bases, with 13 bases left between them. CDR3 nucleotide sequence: TGCGCCAGCAGCTGGGGGGCAGGGAGCTCCTACAATGAGCAGTTCTTC. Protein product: CASSWGAGSSYNEQFF.

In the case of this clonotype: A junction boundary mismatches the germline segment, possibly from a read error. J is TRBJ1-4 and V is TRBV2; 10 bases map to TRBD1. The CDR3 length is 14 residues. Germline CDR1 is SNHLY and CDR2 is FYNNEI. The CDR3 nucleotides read TGTGCCGGCAGGGACAGGGGCGTAAGTGAAAAACTGTTTTTT. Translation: CAGRDRGVSEKLFF.

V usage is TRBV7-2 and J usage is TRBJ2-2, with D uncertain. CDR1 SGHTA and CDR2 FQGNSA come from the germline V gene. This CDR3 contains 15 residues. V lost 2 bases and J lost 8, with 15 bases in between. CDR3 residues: CASSLSFSAPGELFF. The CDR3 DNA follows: TGTGCCAGCAGCTTAAGTTTCAGCGCACCTGGGGAGCTGTTTTTT.

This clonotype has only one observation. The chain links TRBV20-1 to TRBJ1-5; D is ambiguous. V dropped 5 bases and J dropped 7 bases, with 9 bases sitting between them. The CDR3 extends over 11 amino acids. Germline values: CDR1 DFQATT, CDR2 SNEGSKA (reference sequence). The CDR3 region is CSAVDTQPQHF. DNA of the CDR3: TGCAGTGCTGTAGACACACAGCCCCAGCATTTT.

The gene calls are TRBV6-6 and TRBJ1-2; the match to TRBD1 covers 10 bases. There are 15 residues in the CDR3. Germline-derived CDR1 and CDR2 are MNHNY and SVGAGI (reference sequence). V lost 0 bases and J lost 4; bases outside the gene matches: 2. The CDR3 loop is CASSYSTGGSYGYTF. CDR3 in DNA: TGTGCCAGCAGTTACTCGACAGGGGGCAGCTATGGCTACACCTTC.

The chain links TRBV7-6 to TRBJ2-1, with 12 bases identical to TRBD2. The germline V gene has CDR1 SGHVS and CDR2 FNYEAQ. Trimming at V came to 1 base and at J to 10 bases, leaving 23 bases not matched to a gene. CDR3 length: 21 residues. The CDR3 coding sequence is TGTGCCAGCAGCTTAGTCGGGAGTCTAATTTCTGGGGCTAGCGGGAGGGGAGAGCAGTTCTTC. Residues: CASSLVGSLISGASGRGEQFF.

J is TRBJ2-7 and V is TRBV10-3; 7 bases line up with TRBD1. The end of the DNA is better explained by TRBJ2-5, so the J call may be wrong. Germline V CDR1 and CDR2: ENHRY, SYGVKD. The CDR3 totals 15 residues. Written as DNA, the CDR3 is TGTGCCATCAGTGGAGCGAACAGGGGATGGGAGACCCAGTACTTC. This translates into CAISGANRGWETQYF.

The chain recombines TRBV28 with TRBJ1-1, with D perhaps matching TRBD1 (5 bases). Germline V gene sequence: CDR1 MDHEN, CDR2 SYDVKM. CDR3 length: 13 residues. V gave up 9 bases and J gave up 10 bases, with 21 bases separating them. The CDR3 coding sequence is TGTGCCAGTGACAAACCGGGACGGAGCGCAGCTTTCTTT. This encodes CASDKPGRSAAFF.

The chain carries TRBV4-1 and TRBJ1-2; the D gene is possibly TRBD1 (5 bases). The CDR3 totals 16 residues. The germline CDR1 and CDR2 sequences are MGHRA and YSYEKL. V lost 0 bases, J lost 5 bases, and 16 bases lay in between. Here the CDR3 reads CASSQDRGGMGYGYTF. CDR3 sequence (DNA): TGCGCCAGCAGCCAAGATCGGGGGGGAATGGGTTATGGCTACACCTTC.

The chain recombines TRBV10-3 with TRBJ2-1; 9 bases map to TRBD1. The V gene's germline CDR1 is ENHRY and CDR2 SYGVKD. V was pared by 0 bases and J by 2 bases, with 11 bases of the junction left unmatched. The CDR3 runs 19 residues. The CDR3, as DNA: TGTGCCATCAGTGAGTCCCCGCCGGGACAGGGAGGGACCTACAATGAGCAGTTCTTC. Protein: CAISESPPGQGGTYNEQFF.

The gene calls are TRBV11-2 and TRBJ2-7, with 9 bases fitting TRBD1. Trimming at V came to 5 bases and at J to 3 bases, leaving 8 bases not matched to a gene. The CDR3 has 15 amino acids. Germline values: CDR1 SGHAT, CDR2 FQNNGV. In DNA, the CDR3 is TGTGCCAGCAGCCCCGTCCGGGGACAGGGCTACGAGCAGTACTTC. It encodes CASSPVRGQGYEQYF.